What follows are 6 T cell receptor beta chains derived from one specimen sequenced in a study of PD-L1 blockade in urothelial cancer. Clones were read by immunoSEQ multiplex PCR, and TCRdb kept only the in-frame ones, dropping some. The sample has tens of thousands of clones; 84% are singletons. Time point given: pretreatment peripheral blood. The specimen comprised PBMCs, sampled around atezolizumab (anti-PD-L1) treatment. The receptor source for this set is a man in his 60s with urothelial cancer.

This clone was observed once. J is TRBJ1-4 and V is TRBV10-3; no firm D call. The CDR3 extends over 15 amino acids. CDR1 is ENHRY and CDR2 is SYGVKD in the germline V gene. V was shortened by 6 bases and J by 0 bases, with 11 bases between the two germline ends. Here the CDR3 reads CAIRPPSATNEKLFF. CDR3 nucleotides: TGTGCCATCAGACCTCCCAGCGCAACTAATGAAAAACTGTTTTTT.

The gene calls are TRBV5-1 and TRBJ2-5; 9 bases line up with TRBD1. This CDR3 spans 15 amino acids. The germline V gene encodes CDR1 SGHRS and CDR2 YFSETQ. V lost 2 bases to trimming and J lost 5 bases; unmatched junction nucleotides: 7. CDR3 residues: CASSFQQGAGETQYF. DNA of the CDR3: TGCGCCAGCAGCTTTCAACAGGGGGCAGGGGAGACCCAGTACTTC.

The V and J genes are TRBV7-9 and TRBJ2-2; tentatively, D is TRBD2 (6 bases). The CDR3 runs to 14 residues. CDR1 and CDR2 (germline): SEHNR, FQNEAQ (reference sequence). Trimming shortened V by 1 base and J by 9 bases, and 12 bases separated the two germline ends. The CDR3 DNA follows: TGTGCCAGCAGCTTAGACCCCGGGGGAAGGGAGCTGTTTTTT. Amino acid sequence: CASSLDPGGRELFF.

The chain uses TRBV30 and TRBJ1-1, with a weak D call TRBD1 (5 bases). The V and J ends lost 5 bases and 8 bases respectively, with 18 bases between them. Germline assignment: CDR1 GTSNPN and CDR2 SVGIG (reference sequence). This CDR3 is built from 13 residues. CDR3 sequence reads: CAWAGGVHTEAFF. CDR3 DNA sequence: TGTGCCTGGGCTGGGGGGGTACATACCGAAGCTTTCTTT.

The chain links TRBV18 to TRBJ1-2, with a tentative D call TRBD1 (5 bases). The V gene lost 2 bases and the J gene lost 4 bases, with 11 bases spanning the gap. The CDR3 sequence is 14 residues long. Germline assignment: CDR1 KGHSH and CDR2 LQKENI. CDR3 loop: CASSPTGRIYGYTF. The CDR3 DNA sequence: TGTGCCAGCTCACCAACAGGAAGAATCTATGGCTACACCTTC. Full variable domain (remainder filled in from reference TRBV18 and TRBJ1-2): NAGVMQNPRHLVRRRGQEARLRCSPMKGHSHVYWYRQLPEEGLKFMVYLQKENIIDESGMPKERFSAEFPKEGPSILRIQQVVRGDSAAYFCASSPTGRIYGYTFGSGTRLTVV.

The chain links TRBV9 to TRBJ1-2; 12 bases align to TRBD1. The V segment lost 3 bases and the J segment 3 bases; nucleotides outside the gene matches: 9. The germline gives CDR1 SGDLS, CDR2 YYNGEE. This CDR3 region has 17 residues. CDR3 loop: CASSGRDRGRWDYGYTF. The CDR3 nucleotides read TGTGCCAGCAGCGGCCGGGACAGGGGGCGGTGGGACTATGGCTACACCTTC.